The clone carrying this TCR beta chain was found a few times. The antigen remains unidentified. Treatment: roughly 10-day PBMC culture with coronavirus spike peptide pools or control peptides (ViraFEST assay). Ahead of the COVID-19 pandemic (2011-2018), the CD4+ T cells of the unexposed donor were collected. T cells were expanded with peptide pools, and expanded clonotypes were identified by TCR sequencing. Contingent on cell availability, unexposed-donor CD4+ T cells were interrogated with SARS-CoV-2 S/N and four cold-coronavirus spikes. The entry originates in a study of vaccination and CD4 T cells after COVID-19. At the level of the study: Post-vaccine sample collection happened at a median of 72 days after dose two, ranging 14 to 241.

Trimming took off 2 bases at V and 8 bases at J, with 12 bases between the two ends. Per the germline V gene, CDR1 is SEHNR and CDR2 is FQNEAQ (reference sequence). The CDR3 is made up of 13 amino acids. The Oncomine TCR Beta short-read assay was applied to DNA of cultured CD4+ T cells. Extraction of genomic DNA was performed on cultured CD4+ T cells. TCRdb processed the PCR reads anew with MiXCR; each CDR3 protein has one entry. Of around 6,600 distinct CDR3 sequences in the sample, under 35% were seen once. The TCR sequence derives from a human donor in good health. Sequencing was carried out using CD4+ T cells from blood, cultured in vitro. The chain uses TRBV7-9 and TRBJ1-1, with D perhaps TRBD1 (5 bases). CDR3 amino acids: CASSLQGGAEAFF. CDR3 coding DNA: TGTGCCAGCAGCTTACAGGGTGGAGCAGAAGCTTTCTTT.